One and the same sample provided the 8 T cell receptor beta chains below, sequenced in a study of T cells in localized non-small cell lung cancer. Assay used: immunoSEQ multiplex PCR; TCRdb lists only in-frame clones, some missing. The repertoire holds around 78,000 clones, with 88% as singletons. Specimen: peripheral blood, collected before any cancer treatment. The receptors were gathered from a woman between 35 and 75 years old with stage I squamous cell lung carcinoma.

The chain employs TRBV2 and TRBJ1-5, with a possible D match to TRBD1 (5 bases). Between the trimmed V and J ends, which lost 4 bases and 0 bases, there was a span of 13 bases. Germline values: CDR1 SNHLY, CDR2 FYNNEI. CDR3 length equals 16 residues. As DNA, the CDR3 is TGTGCCAGCAGTGTAGGAGGGGCCGATAGCAATCAGCCCCAGCATTTT. Translating gives CASSVGGADSNQPQHF.

This chain connects TRBV4-2 to TRBJ2-1, with 10 bases that match TRBD2. With 1 base clipped from V and 5 bases from J, the junction kept 5 bases outside the gene matches. The CDR3 spans 16 residues. CDR1 LGHNA and CDR2 YNFKEQ come from the germline V gene. The DNA of the CDR3 is TGTGCCAGCAGCCAAGTTGGACTAGCGGTCGACAATGAGCAGTTCTTC. The encoded protein is CASSQVGLAVDNEQFF.

The chain recombines TRBV30 with TRBJ1-1; no clear D. This CDR3 region has 11 residues. Trimming took off 4 bases at V and 8 bases at J, with 11 bases between the two ends. In germline, CDR1 is GTSNPN, CDR2 SVGIG (reference sequence). CDR3 bases: TGTGCCTGGAACCCAGTTGGCGAAGCTTTCTTT. This gives the protein CAWNPVGEAFF.

This chain links TRBV2 with TRBJ2-6, with D perhaps being TRBD1 or TRBD2 (6 bases each). With 4 bases removed from V and 0 bases from J, the gap between germline ends came to 13 bases. Germline V gives CDR1 SNHLY, CDR2 FYNNEI. The CDR3 runs to 17 residues. Here the CDR3 DNA reads TGTGCCAGCAGTGTGGGGGGCTTACTCTCTGGGGCCAACGTCCTGACTTTC. Residues: CASSVGGLLSGANVLTF.

V usage is TRBV25-1 and J usage is TRBJ1-1, with a possible D match to TRBD1 (5 bases). Trimming removed 3 bases from V and 0 bases from J, with 5 bases in between. CDR1 and CDR2 from the germline V gene are MGHDK and SYGVNS. This CDR3 spans 13 amino acids. The CDR3 protein is CASSEGLNTEAFF. Written as DNA, the CDR3 is TGTGCCAGCAGTGAGGGACTGAACACTGAAGCTTTCTTT.

The chain uses TRBV5-1 and TRBJ1-6, with D unclear. Germline V gene data show CDR1 as SGHRS and CDR2 as YFSETQ. V was trimmed by 4 bases and J by 7 bases, leaving 15 bases between them. The CDR3 covers 15 residues. Written as DNA, the CDR3 is TGCGCCAGCAGCCCGAACTTACTCGACAATTCACCCCTCCACTTT. Its translation: CASSPNLLDNSPLHF.

The V call is TRBV2, the J call TRBJ1-1; D remains ambiguous. This CDR3 contains 12 residues. V lost 6 bases, J lost 8 bases, and 13 bases lay in between. The germline V gene encodes CDR1 SNHLY and CDR2 FYNNEI. CDR3 sequence reads: CASSVLGLEAFF. The CDR3 region has the DNA TGTGCCAGCAGCGTCCTGGGATTGGAAGCTTTCTTT.

The chain carries TRBV30 and TRBJ1-1; D is unclear. CDR1 is GTSNPN, CDR2 SVGIG, per germline (reference sequence). This CDR3 is 13 amino acids long. Trimming took 4 bases from V and 4 from J, leaving 13 bases between them. CDR3 bases: TGTGCCTGGATCGAGTTTAGGGTCACTGAAGCTTTCTTT. Encoded protein: CAWIEFRVTEAFF.